The rows below give T cell receptor beta chains drawn from one sample of a study of cytomegalovirus exposure and HLA in healthy donors. Clones were sequenced by immunoSEQ multiplex PCR, and TCRdb holds only the in-frame ones, with some missing. This sample has under 200,000 clones, with more than 65% found just once. The sample taken for sequencing was PBMCs. The receptors come from a woman aged 25 to 39 in good health and CMV-seronegative. Each CDR3 is given with its conserved first and last residue. A D gene is named only where the DNA matches it firmly. Clone size is shown for a subset of rows, as once, few, many or a class of expanded clone.

v_gene: TRBV6-4
j_gene: TRBJ1-1
abundance: NA
d_gene: NA
CDR3aa: CASSPDGGVGTEAFF
CDR3nt: TGTGCCAGCAGTCCTGATGGGGGGGTCGGCACTGAAGCTTTCTTT

v_gene: TRBV15
j_gene: TRBJ1-1
abundance: NA
d_gene: NA
CDR3aa: CATSRLGGGSVTEAFF
CDR3nt: TGTGCCACCAGCAGACTAGGGGGGGGCTCGGTGACTGAAGCTTTCTTT

v_gene: TRBV28
j_gene: TRBJ2-7
abundance: once
d_gene: NA
CDR3aa: CASSFVRGPYEQYF
CDR3nt: TGTGCCAGCAGTTTTGTAAGAGGCCCCTACGAGCAGTACTTC

v_gene: TRBV7-2
j_gene: TRBJ2-3
abundance: NA
d_gene: TRBD2
CDR3aa: CASSFWLAGSTDTQYF
CDR3nt: TGTGCCAGCAGCTTTTGGCTAGCGGGAAGCACAGATACGCAGTATTTT

v_gene: TRBV2
j_gene: TRBJ2-5
abundance: NA
d_gene: NA
CDR3aa: CASSGEETQYF
CDR3nt: TGTGCCAGCAGCGGGGAAGAGACCCAGTACTTC

v_gene: TRBV7-2
j_gene: TRBJ2-2
abundance: few
d_gene: TRBD2
CDR3aa: CASRPRLAGVRNTGELFF
CDR3nt: TGTGCCAGCAGGCCTAGACTAGCGGGAGTGAGGAACACCGGGGAGCTGTTTTTT

v_gene: TRBV9
j_gene: TRBJ2-1
abundance: NA
d_gene: NA
CDR3aa: CASSVGSGSEQFF
CDR3nt: TGTGCCAGCAGCGTAGGATCGGGGAGTGAGCAGTTCTTC

v_gene: TRBV7-2
j_gene: TRBJ2-5
abundance: NA
d_gene: TRBD2
CDR3aa: CASSLVAAGQETQYF
CDR3nt: TGTGCCAGCAGCTTAGTAGCAGCGGGACAAGAGACCCAGTACTTC

v_gene: TRBV18
j_gene: TRBJ1-1
abundance: NA
d_gene: NA
CDR3aa: CASSPNRAPTEAFF
CDR3nt: TGTGCCAGCTCACCGAACAGAGCCCCCACTGAAGCTTTCTTT

v_gene: TRBV7-6
j_gene: TRBJ2-5
abundance: once
d_gene: TRBD2
CDR3aa: CASSLDWPGTSGVTQYF
CDR3nt: TGTGCCAGCAGCTTAGATTGGCCCGGGACTAGCGGGGTGACCCAGTACTTC

v_gene: TRBV12-5
j_gene: TRBJ2-1
abundance: NA
d_gene: TRBD2
CDR3aa: CASGLVRGLAGPSNEQFF
CDR3nt: TGTGCTAGTGGTTTGGTACGTGGACTAGCGGGACCCAGCAATGAGCAGTTCTTC

v_gene: TRBV11-2
j_gene: TRBJ2-7
abundance: NA
d_gene: NA
CDR3aa: CASSFVGFPGEQYF
CDR3nt: TGTGCCAGCAGCTTTGTTGGATTTCCGGGCGAGCAGTACTTC

v_gene: TRBV19
j_gene: TRBJ2-3
abundance: NA
d_gene: TRBD2
CDR3aa: CASSIASGGTDTQYF
CDR3nt: TGTGCCAGTAGTATAGCTAGCGGGGGCACAGATACGCAGTATTTT

v_gene: TRBV5-6
j_gene: TRBJ1-5
abundance: NA
d_gene: NA
CDR3aa: CASSRREEGVDQPQHF
CDR3nt: TGTGCCAGCAGCCGAAGGGAAGAGGGTGTGGATCAGCCCCAGCATTTT

v_gene: TRBV29-1
j_gene: TRBJ2-3
abundance: once
d_gene: TRBD2
CDR3aa: CSVEDPQTSGVSTDTQYF
CDR3nt: TGCAGCGTTGAAGATCCCCAGACTAGCGGGGTTAGCACAGATACGCAGTATTTT

v_gene: TRBV4-3
j_gene: TRBJ2-2
abundance: few
d_gene: TRBD1
CDR3aa: CASSRDRGPRTGELFF
CDR3nt: TGCGCCAGCAGCCGTGACAGGGGCCCTAGGACCGGGGAGCTGTTTTTT

v_gene: TRBV2
j_gene: TRBJ2-7
abundance: NA
d_gene: TRBD2
CDR3aa: CASRVAGFAYEQYF
CDR3nt: TGTGCCAGCAGGGTAGCGGGGTTCGCCTACGAGCAGTACTTC